The 18 T cell receptor beta chains given below trace back to one sample, sequenced in a study of T-cell memory formation after mild COVID-19. One entry per CDR3 protein results from TCRdb running MiXCR on the 5' RACE reads. Here the sample spans 470,000 or so distinct CDR3 sequences, around 17% being singletons. Source material: PBMCs or a T cell subset sorted from them (not recorded which). These receptors all stem from a man between 18 and 29 years old who had mild COVID-19 (a few samples of this study predate the infection). Cell type and time point are not known.

This clonotype has a single count. The chain is built from TRBV7-9 and TRBJ2-2, with TRBD2 identical over 9 bases. There are 17 residues in the CDR3. Trimming cost V 5 bases and J 5 bases; bases outside gene matches: 12. Germline V gene lookup returns CDR1 SEHNR and CDR2 FQNEAQ (reference sequence). The CDR3 nucleotides are TGTGCCAGCAGCCATCCCCTGCGGGGGGGCCGAACCGGGGAGCTGTTTTTT. As protein: CASSHPLRGGRTGELFF.

This clonotype occurred a few times. The chain combines TRBV12-3 or TRBV12-4 with TRBJ2-2, with TRBD1 matching 7 bases. The CDR3 contains 13 residues. After removal of 6 bases from V and 6 bases from J, the junction contained 4 bases not matched to a gene. Written as DNA, the CDR3 is TGTGCCAGCAGGACAGGGTTGTCCGGGGAGCTGTTTTTT. It translates to CASRTGLSGELFF.

V gene TRBV7-7 combines with J gene TRBJ2-3; no clear D. V gave up 5 bases and J gave up 7 bases, with 13 bases separating them. The CDR3 spans 13 residues. Per the germline V gene, CDR1 is SSHAT and CDR2 is FNYEAQ (reference sequence). CDR3 coding DNA: TGTGCCAGCAGCCCCGGTTTAGTCAATACGCAGTATTTT. Its translation is CASSPGLVNTQYF.

The chain combines TRBV13 with TRBJ1-6, with a tentative D call TRBD1 (5 bases). The CDR3 spans 14 residues. Looked up from germline, CDR1 is PRHDT and CDR2 is FYEKMQ (reference sequence). The ends were cut back, 3 bases at V and 7 bases at J, with 10 bases in the middle. CDR3 residues: CASSLGGENSPLHF. For the CDR3, the DNA is TGTGCCAGCAGCTTGGGGGGGGAAAATTCACCCCTCCACTTT. The full variable domain, completed using reference TRBV13 and TRBJ1-6, is AAGVIQSPRHLIKEKRETATLKCYPIPRHDTVYWYQQGPGQDPQFLISFYEKMQSDKGSIPDRFSAQQFSDYHSELNMSSLELGDSALYFCASSLGGENSPLHFGNGTRLTVT.

The table lists this clonotype with a few counts. The CDR3 DNA sequence: TGTGCCAGCAGCTTAGCGCTCACTTTAGGCCTAGATACGCAGTATTTT. Translating gives CASSLALTLGLDTQYF. This sequence joins TRBV7-2 and TRBJ2-3, with unresolved D. Germline V gene lookup returns CDR1 SGHTA and CDR2 FQGNSA. The CDR3 is 16 amino acids. The V end lost 0 bases, the J end lost 5 bases, and 15 bases lay between the germline ends. The full variable domain, its missing parts supplied by reference TRBV7-2 and TRBJ2-3, is GAGVSQSPSNKVTEKGKDVELRCDPISGHTALYWYRQSLGQGLEFLIYFQGNSAPDKSGLPSDRFSAERTGGSVSTLTIQRTQQEDSAVYLCASSLALTLGLDTQYFGPGTRLTVL.

The J gene is TRBJ2-5, the V gene TRBV2, with TRBD1 matching 7 bases. The CDR3 has 14 residues. J was trimmed by 3 bases and V by 8 bases; bases with no gene match: 9. Germline-derived CDR1 and CDR2 are SNHLY and FYNNEI. CDR3 in amino acids: CASVYGTDKETQYF. The CDR3 DNA reads as TGTGCCAGCGTTTACGGGACAGACAAAGAGACCCAGTACTTC.

This clonotype was counted between two and nine times. V and J are TRBV12-3 or TRBV12-4 and TRBJ2-3, with 8 bases identical to TRBD2. The CDR3 contains 16 residues. V shed 4 bases, J shed 4 bases, and the junction held 10 bases outside the gene matches. CDR3 region: CASSWHERGGSDTQYF. The CDR3 DNA is TGTGCCAGCAGTTGGCACGAGCGCGGGGGGTCAGATACGCAGTATTTT.

The chain carries TRBV2 and TRBJ1-6, with D tentatively TRBD1 (6 bases). There are 14 residues in the CDR3. V was trimmed by 2 bases and J by 6 bases, leaving 8 bases between them. Germline CDR1 SNHLY, CDR2 FYNNEI. The CDR3 reads CASSEPDSNSPLHF. The CDR3 DNA follows: TGTGCCAGCAGTGAACCGGACAGTAATTCACCCCTCCACTTT.

The gene calls are TRBV4-1 and TRBJ2-4; 10 nucleotides line up with TRBD1. The CDR3 totals 19 residues. Germline assignment: CDR1 MGHRA and CDR2 YSYEKL. The V segment lost 0 bases and the J segment 1 base; nucleotides outside the gene matches: 9. CDR3 amino acids: CASSQEDRGYIVAKNIQYF. In DNA, the CDR3 is TGCGCCAGCAGCCAAGAGGACAGGGGGTACATTGTCGCCAAAAACATTCAGTACTTC.

The sample holds a few counts of this clonotype. The gene calls are TRBV21-1 and TRBJ2-7. TRBV21-1 is deemed a pseudogene. The length of the CDR3 is 12 residues. For the CDR3, the DNA is TGTGCCAGCAGCACAAGTACGGGCGAGCAGTACTTC. Protein: CASSTSTGEQYF.

This clonotype was seen only once. The genes are TRBV7-6 and TRBJ2-5; TRBD2 agrees at 12 bases. Trimming cost V 2 bases and J 4 bases; bases outside gene matches: 5. The CDR3 length is 16 residues. CDR1 is SGHVS and CDR2 is FNYEAQ in the germline V gene. CDR3 nucleotides: TGTGCCAGCAGCTTACTAGCGGGAGGGCTTTTAGAGACCCAGTACTTC. Translation: CASSLLAGGLLETQYF.

In its sample, this clonotype was seen a few times. V usage is TRBV7-2 and J usage is TRBJ2-7; D might be TRBD2 (7 bases). Germline loops: CDR1 SGHTA, CDR2 FQGNSA. The CDR3 is made up of 15 amino acids. V lost 1 base and J 4 bases, leaving 14 bases between the germline ends. This CDR3 reads CASSLVRGAAYEQYV. The DNA of the CDR3 is TGTGCCAGCAGCTTAGTACGGGGGGCCGCTTACGAGCAGTACGTC.

This chain links TRBV9 with TRBJ2-3; D is undetermined. The CDR3 extends over 16 amino acids. The germline V and J ends were trimmed by 0 bases and 6 bases, with 17 bases remaining between them. Germline loops: CDR1 SGDLS, CDR2 YYNGEE. CDR3: CASSVAPQGPRDTQYF. CDR3 nucleotide sequence: TGTGCCAGCAGCGTAGCCCCCCAAGGGCCGAGGGATACGCAGTATTTT. The whole variable domain, remainder taken from reference TRBV9 and TRBJ2-3, is DSGVTQTPKHLITATGQRVTLRCSPRSGDLSVYWYQQSLDQGLQFLIQYYNGEERAKGNILERFSAQQFPDLHSELNLSSLELGDSALYFCASSVAPQGPRDTQYFGPGTRLTVL.

This clonotype was seen a few times. The chain employs TRBV7-3 and TRBJ2-3; D is perhaps TRBD2 (6 bases). This CDR3 has 14 amino acids. CDR1 and CDR2 (germline): SGHTA, FQGTGA. V was pared by 3 bases and J by 5 bases, with 12 bases between. The CDR3 here is CASSLEGPRDTQYF. The CDR3 DNA sequence: TGTGCCAGCAGCTTGGAGGGACCTCGAGATACGCAGTATTTT.

The J gene is TRBJ2-3, the V gene TRBV2; 11 nucleotides match TRBD2. The J segment lost 2 bases and the V segment lost 7 bases, leaving 5 bases of the junction unmatched. This CDR3 contains 15 residues. Germline CDR1 SNHLY, CDR2 FYNNEI. CDR3 nucleotide sequence: TGTGCCAGCAAACGACTAGCGGGGAACACAGATACGCAGTATTTT. Translation gives CASKRLAGNTDTQYF.

This clonotype was seen repeatedly, ten times or more. The J gene is TRBJ1-1, the V gene TRBV5-1; perhaps TRBD1 as D (6 bases). Germline CDR1 and CDR2: SGHRS and YFSETQ. CDR3 length: 15 residues. Trimming removed 0 bases from V and 3 bases from J, with 12 bases in between. The CDR3 loop reads CASSLVGRGDTEAFF. In DNA form, the CDR3 reads TGCGCCAGCAGCTTGGTAGGCAGGGGTGACACTGAAGCTTTCTTT.

Only a few counts were recorded for this clonotype. The chain combines TRBV7-9 with TRBJ2-1, with a possible D match to TRBD1 (5 bases). With 4 bases removed from V and 8 bases from J, the gap between germline ends came to 18 bases. Looked up from germline, CDR1 is SEHNR and CDR2 is FQNEAQ (reference sequence). This CDR3 region has 15 residues. The CDR3 nucleotides read TGTGCCAGCAGCTCCCCGATGGGGCGAAGCCATGAGCAGTTCTTC. Its translation: CASSSPMGRSHEQFF.

The chain recombines TRBV28 with TRBJ1-1, with D perhaps matching TRBD1 (5 bases). Germline lookup yields CDR1 MDHEN and CDR2 SYDVKM. CDR3 length equals 14 residues. V was shortened by 6 bases and J by 4 bases, with 15 bases between the two germline ends. CDR3 region: CASSLGPGGTEAFF. CDR3 in DNA: TGTGCCAGCAGCCTGGGTCCGGGGGGCACTGAAGCTTTCTTT.